This T cell receptor (beta chain) was identified in a study of T cell repertoires in cytomegalovirus infection. Across the study: Signatures in public TCR beta sequences pointed to both CMV infection and matching HLA type. General study results and limits: Cumulative frequency of public TCR beta families picked out carriers of CMV plus the relevant HLA.

This clonotype has ten or more counts. The antigen is undetermined. TCRdb reanalysed the reads using MiXCR and keeps one entry per CDR3 protein. The repertoire holds 250,000 to 300,000 distinct CDR3 sequences, with approximately 9% as singletons. The V end was cut by 5 bases, the J end by 11 bases, with 15 bases between. The CDR3 sequence is 12 residues long. The chain joins TRBV12-3 or TRBV12-4 to TRBJ1-1; D is ambiguous. What was sequenced was PBMCs. The sequence was obtained from a human donor in good health (CMV status not recorded). Some clones in this sample may be carry-over from other donors' samples. The CDR3 loop is CASSLKMTRAFF. For the CDR3, the DNA is TGTGCCAGCAGTCTTAAAATGACCCGGGCTTTCTTT.